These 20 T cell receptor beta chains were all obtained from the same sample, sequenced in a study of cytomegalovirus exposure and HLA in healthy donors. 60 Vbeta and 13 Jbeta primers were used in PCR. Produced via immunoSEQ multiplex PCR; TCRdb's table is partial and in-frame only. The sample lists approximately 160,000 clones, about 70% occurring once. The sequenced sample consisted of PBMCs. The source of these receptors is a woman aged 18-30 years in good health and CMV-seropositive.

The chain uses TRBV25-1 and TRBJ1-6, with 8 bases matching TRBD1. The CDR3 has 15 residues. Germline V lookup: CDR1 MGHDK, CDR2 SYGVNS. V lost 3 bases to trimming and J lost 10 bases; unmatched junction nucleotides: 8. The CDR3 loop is CASSDPQGAGSPLHF. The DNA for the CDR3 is TGTGCCAGCAGTGATCCTCAGGGGGCAGGATCACCCCTCCACTTT.

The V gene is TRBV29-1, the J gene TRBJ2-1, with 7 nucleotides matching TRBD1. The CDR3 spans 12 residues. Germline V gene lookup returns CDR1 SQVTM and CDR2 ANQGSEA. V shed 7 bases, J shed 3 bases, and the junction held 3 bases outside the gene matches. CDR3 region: CSAGDSYNEQFF. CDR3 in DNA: TGCAGCGCAGGGGACAGCTACAATGAGCAGTTCTTC.

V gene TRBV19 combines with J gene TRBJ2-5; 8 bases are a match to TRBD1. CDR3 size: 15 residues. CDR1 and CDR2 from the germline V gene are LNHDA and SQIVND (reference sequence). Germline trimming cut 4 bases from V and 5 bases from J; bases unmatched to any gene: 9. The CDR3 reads CASSNTGTGGETQYF. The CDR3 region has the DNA TGTGCCAGTAGTAACACCGGGACAGGTGGGGAGACCCAGTACTTC.

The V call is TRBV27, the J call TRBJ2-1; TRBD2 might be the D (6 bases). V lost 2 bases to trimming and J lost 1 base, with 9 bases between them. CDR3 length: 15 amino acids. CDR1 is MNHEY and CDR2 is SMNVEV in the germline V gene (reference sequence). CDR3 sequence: CASSLMGGSYNEQFF. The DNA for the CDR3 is TGTGCCAGCAGTTTAATGGGGGGTTCCTACAATGAGCAGTTCTTC.

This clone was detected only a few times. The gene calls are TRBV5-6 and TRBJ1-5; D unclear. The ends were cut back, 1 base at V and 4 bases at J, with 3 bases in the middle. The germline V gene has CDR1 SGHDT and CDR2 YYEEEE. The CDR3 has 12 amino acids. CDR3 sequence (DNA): TGTGCCAGCAGCTTGATAAATCAGCCCCAGCATTTT. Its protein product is CASSLINQPQHF.

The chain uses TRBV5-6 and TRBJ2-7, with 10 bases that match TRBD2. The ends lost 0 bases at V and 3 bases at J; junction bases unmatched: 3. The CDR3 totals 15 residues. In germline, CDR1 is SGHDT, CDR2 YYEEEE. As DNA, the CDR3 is TGTGCCAGCAGCTTGGGGCTAGCGGGGGACTACGAGCAGTACTTC. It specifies CASSLGLAGDYEQYF.

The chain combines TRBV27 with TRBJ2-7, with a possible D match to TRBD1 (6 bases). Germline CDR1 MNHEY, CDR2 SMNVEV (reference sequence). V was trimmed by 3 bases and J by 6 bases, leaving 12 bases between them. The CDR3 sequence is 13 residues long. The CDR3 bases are TGTGCCAGCAGTTTTTGGGGGCCGCGCGAGCAGTACTTC. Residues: CASSFWGPREQYF.

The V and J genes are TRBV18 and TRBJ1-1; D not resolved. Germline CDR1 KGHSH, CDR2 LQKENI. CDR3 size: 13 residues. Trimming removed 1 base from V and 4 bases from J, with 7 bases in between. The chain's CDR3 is CASSPREGTEAFF. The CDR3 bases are TGTGCCAGCTCACCACGGGAGGGCACTGAAGCTTTCTTT.

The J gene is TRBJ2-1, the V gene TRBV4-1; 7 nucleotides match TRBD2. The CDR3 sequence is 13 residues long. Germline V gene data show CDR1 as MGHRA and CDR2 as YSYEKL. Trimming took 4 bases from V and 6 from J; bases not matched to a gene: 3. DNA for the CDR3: TGCGCCAGCAGCCGGGGCGGGGGCAATGAGCAGTTCTTC. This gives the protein CASSRGGGNEQFF.

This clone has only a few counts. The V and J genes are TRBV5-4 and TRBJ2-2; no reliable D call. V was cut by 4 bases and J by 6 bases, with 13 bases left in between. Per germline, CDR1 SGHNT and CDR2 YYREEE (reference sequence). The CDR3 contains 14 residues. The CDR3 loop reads CASSVLEIPGELFF. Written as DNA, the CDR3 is TGTGCCAGCAGCGTCCTCGAGATCCCCGGGGAGCTGTTTTTT.

The CDR3 region has the DNA TGTGCCAGCAGTGCGGAGTCCGCCCGGGGCTATGGCTACACCTTC. This translates into CASSAESARGYGYTF. The chain is built from TRBV6-1 and TRBJ1-2; unclear D gene. Trimming shortened V by 4 bases and J by 4 bases, and 16 bases separated the two germline ends. Germline CDR1 MNHNS, CDR2 SASEGT. The CDR3 has 15 residues.

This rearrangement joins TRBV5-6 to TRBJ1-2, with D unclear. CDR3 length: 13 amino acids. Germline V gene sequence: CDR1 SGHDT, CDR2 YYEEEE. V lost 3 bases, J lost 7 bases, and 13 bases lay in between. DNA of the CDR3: TGTGCCAGCAGCTCGCATAGTAATCCTGGCTACACCTTC. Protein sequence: CASSSHSNPGYTF.

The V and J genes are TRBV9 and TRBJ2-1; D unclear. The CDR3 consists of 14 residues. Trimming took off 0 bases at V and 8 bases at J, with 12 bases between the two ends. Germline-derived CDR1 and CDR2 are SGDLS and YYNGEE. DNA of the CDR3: TGTGCCAGCAGCGTAGTCCCCCACGCGGATGAGCAGTTCTTC. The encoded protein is CASSVVPHADEQFF.

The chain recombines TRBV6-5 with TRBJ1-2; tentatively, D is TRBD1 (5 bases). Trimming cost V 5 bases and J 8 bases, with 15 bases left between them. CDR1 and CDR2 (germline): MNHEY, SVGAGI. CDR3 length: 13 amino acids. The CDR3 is CASSPQAGLGYTF. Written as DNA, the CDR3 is TGTGCCAGCAGTCCCCAGGCAGGGTTAGGCTACACCTTC.

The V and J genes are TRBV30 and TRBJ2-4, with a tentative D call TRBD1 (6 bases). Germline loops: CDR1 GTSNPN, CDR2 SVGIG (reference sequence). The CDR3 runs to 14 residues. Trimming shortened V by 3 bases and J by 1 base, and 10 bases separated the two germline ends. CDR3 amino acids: CAWRTQGAKNIQYF. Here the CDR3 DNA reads TGTGCCTGGAGGACGCAGGGGGCCAAAAACATTCAGTACTTC.

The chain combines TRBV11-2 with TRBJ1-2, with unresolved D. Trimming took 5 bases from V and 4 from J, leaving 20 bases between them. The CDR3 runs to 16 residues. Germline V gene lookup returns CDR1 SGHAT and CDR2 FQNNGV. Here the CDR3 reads CASSRRGPSGTYGYTF. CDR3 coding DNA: TGTGCCAGCAGCCGCAGAGGGCCCAGTGGTACCTATGGCTACACCTTC.

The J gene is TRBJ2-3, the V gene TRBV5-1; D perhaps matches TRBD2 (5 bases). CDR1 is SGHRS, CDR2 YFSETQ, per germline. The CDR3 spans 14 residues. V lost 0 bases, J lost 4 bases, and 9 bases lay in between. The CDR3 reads CASSLGLAADTQYF. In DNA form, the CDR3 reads TGCGCCAGCAGCTTGGGCCTAGCAGCAGATACGCAGTATTTT.

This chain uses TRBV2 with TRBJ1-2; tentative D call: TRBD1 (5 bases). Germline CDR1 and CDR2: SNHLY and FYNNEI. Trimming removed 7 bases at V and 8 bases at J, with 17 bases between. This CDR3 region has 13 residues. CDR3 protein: CASTLGTLSGYTF. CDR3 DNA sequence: TGTGCCAGCACCCTTGGGACTCTCTCAGGCTACACCTTC.

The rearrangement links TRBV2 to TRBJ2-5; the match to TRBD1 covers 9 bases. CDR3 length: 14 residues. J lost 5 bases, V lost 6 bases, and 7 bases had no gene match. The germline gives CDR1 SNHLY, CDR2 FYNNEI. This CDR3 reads CASRPTGGEETQYF. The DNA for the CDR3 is TGTGCCAGCAGACCAACAGGGGGCGAGGAGACCCAGTACTTC.

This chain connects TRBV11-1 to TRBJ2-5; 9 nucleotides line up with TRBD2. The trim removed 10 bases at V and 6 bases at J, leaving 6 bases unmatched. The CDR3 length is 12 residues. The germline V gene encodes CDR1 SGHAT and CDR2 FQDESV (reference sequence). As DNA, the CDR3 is TGTGCCACGCGGGGGGGCGGTAAGACCCAGTACTTC. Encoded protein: CATRGGGKTQYF. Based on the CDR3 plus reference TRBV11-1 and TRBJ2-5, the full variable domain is EAEVAQSPRYKITEKSQAVAFWCDPISGHATLYWYRQILGQGPELLVQFQDESVVDDSQLPKDRFSAERLKGVDSTLKIQPAELGDSAMYLCATRGGGKTQYFGPGTRLLVL.